Presented here are 26 T cell receptor beta chains from one specimen sequenced in a study of T cells in Graves' hyperthyroidism and ophthalmopathy. Authors of the study amplified TCR beta CDR3 regions from RNA transcripts. The HTBI primer set drove a first-round RT-PCR of the TCR CDR3. TCRdb reprocessed the multiplex PCR reads with MiXCR, giving one entry per CDR3 protein. The sample shows more than 40,000 distinct CDR3 sequences, around 49% of them seen only once. The material sequenced was peripheral blood or thyroid tissue (not recorded which). The receptors originated from a woman aged 50 to 60 with Graves' hyperthyroidism.

In this sample, this clonotype turned up once. The gene calls are TRBV7-9 and TRBJ1-5; 9 nucleotides match TRBD1. Per the germline V gene, CDR1 is SEHNR and CDR2 is FQNEAQ (reference sequence). The V and J ends lost 5 bases and 4 bases, in that order; junction bases with no gene match: 3. CDR3 length: 14 residues. DNA of the CDR3: TGTGCCAGCAGCGGAGGACAGGGGAATCAGCCCCAGCATTTT. As protein: CASSGGQGNQPQHF.

V gene TRBV29-1 combines with J gene TRBJ2-5; D unresolved. Germline values: CDR1 SQVTM, CDR2 ANQGSEA. This CDR3 spans 11 amino acids. V was clipped by 4 bases and J by 3 bases, with 6 bases between them. The CDR3 is CSVARKETQYF. For the CDR3, the DNA is TGCAGCGTTGCCAGGAAAGAGACCCAGTACTTC.

The J gene is TRBJ2-7, the V gene TRBV10-3; 14 bases fit TRBD2. The CDR3 extends over 14 amino acids. Germline trimming cut 10 bases from V and 6 bases from J; bases unmatched to any gene: 8. Germline V lookup: CDR1 ENHRY, CDR2 SYGVKD. The CDR3 here is CATLDGTSGSEQYF. In DNA form, the CDR3 reads TGTGCCACCCTGGATGGGACTAGCGGGAGCGAGCAGTACTTC.

The count of this clonotype is one. This may come from a read error, since a much larger clone is one base off. V usage is TRBV29-1 and J usage is TRBJ2-7; 8 nucleotides line up with TRBD1. The CDR3 sequence is 11 residues long. CDR1 is SQVTM, CDR2 ANQGSEA, per germline. Germline trimming cut 6 bases from V and 3 bases from J; bases unmatched to any gene: 1. In DNA form, the CDR3 reads TGCAGCGTACAGGGGGTCTACGAGCAGTACTTC. Translating it yields CSVQGVYEQYF.

This clonotype is termed medium-sized. V gene TRBV7-2 combines with J gene TRBJ2-7; D possibly corresponds to TRBD2 (5 bases). Trimming pared 4 bases from V and 0 bases from J, leaving 7 bases between. The V gene's germline CDR1 is SGHTA and CDR2 FQGNSA. The CDR3 is made up of 13 amino acids. CDR3 bases: TGTGCCAGCAGCTACCGGGGCTCCTACGAGCAGTACTTC. This translates into CASSYRGSYEQYF.

V is TRBV20-1 and J is TRBJ2-7; TRBD1 aligns across 9 bases. Losses at the gene ends were 3 bases for V and 2 bases for J; bases not matched to a gene: 5. CDR1 is DFQATT and CDR2 is SNEGSKA in the germline V gene (reference sequence). The CDR3 totals 14 residues. DNA for the CDR3: TGCAGTGCTAGTCGGGACAGGGTTGCCTACGAGCAGTACTTC. Translating gives CSASRDRVAYEQYF.

The rearrangement joins TRBV2 to TRBJ2-7; 7 bases are a match to TRBD2. Germline loops: CDR1 SNHLY, CDR2 FYNNEI. The V and J ends lost 6 bases and 0 bases, in that order; junction bases with no gene match: 8. The CDR3 loop spans 15 amino acids. In DNA, the CDR3 is TGTGCCAGCAGCACGAGCGGGGAATCCTCCTACGAGCAGTACTTC. Protein product: CASSTSGESSYEQYF.

CDR3 DNA sequence: TGCGCCAGCAGACCTAGCGGGAGCGCCACCGGGGAGCTGTTTTTT. It yields the protein CASRPSGSATGELFF. The chain employs TRBV5-1 and TRBJ2-2, with 10 bases matching TRBD2. CDR3 length equals 15 residues. Germline CDR1 is SGHRS and CDR2 is YFSETQ. V lost 5 bases to trimming and J lost 4 bases; unmatched junction nucleotides: 5.

This clonotype was detected ten times or more. The CDR3 region is CSAIQVADTEAFF. DNA for the CDR3: TGCAGCGCGATACAGGTTGCGGACACTGAAGCTTTCTTT. The rearrangement joins TRBV29-1 to TRBJ1-1, with D possibly being TRBD1 (5 bases). This CDR3 region has 13 residues. CDR1 and CDR2 (germline): SQVTM, ANQGSEA. V was clipped by 7 bases and J by 3 bases, with 15 bases between them.

The chain is built from TRBV29-1 and TRBJ2-7; D assignment may be TRBD1 or TRBD2 (5 bases each). Germline V CDR1 and CDR2: SQVTM, ANQGSEA. Deletions cut 4 bases from V and 3 bases from J, with 10 bases between. This CDR3 contains 12 residues. The chain's CDR3 is CSVAGPNYEQYF. Written as DNA, the CDR3 is TGCAGCGTTGCGGGACCTAACTACGAGCAGTACTTC.

This clonotype was seen just once. The V call is TRBV10-3, the J call TRBJ2-2; 9 bases are shared with TRBD2. This CDR3 region has 16 residues. Germline assignment: CDR1 ENHRY and CDR2 SYGVKD. The junction had 12 bases not matched to a gene; V was cut back by 6 bases and J by 7 bases. The DNA of the CDR3 is TGTGCCATCAGGGCCGCGGGGGGGGGCGAGTACGGGGAGCTGTTTTTT. Protein product: CAIRAAGGGEYGELFF.

There are many counts of this clonotype. The chain employs TRBV7-2 and TRBJ1-5; D is unclear. This CDR3 region has 13 residues. V shed 5 bases and J shed 0 bases, with 5 bases lying between them. In germline, CDR1 is SGHTA, CDR2 FQGNSA. The DNA of the CDR3 is TGTGCCAGCAGCCATTATAGCAATCAGCCCCAGCATTTT. Amino acids: CASSHYSNQPQHF.

This clonotype was observed many times. This chain links TRBV6-2 or TRBV6-3 with TRBJ1-5; 8 nucleotides line up with TRBD1. The V gene's germline CDR1 is MNHEY and CDR2 SVGEGT. V lost 7 bases to trimming and J lost 5 bases; unmatched junction nucleotides: 10. The CDR3 is made up of 15 amino acids. CDR3 in amino acids: CASTSGGRGHQPQHF. CDR3 DNA: TGTGCCAGCACCTCTGGCGGCAGGGGGCATCAGCCCCAGCATTTT.

This clonotype was detected many times. The rearrangement joins TRBV6-5 to TRBJ2-3; D remains unclear. Germline V gene sequence: CDR1 MNHEY, CDR2 SVGAGI. Trimming left V 7 bases short and J 1 base short, with 12 bases between. The CDR3 contains 14 residues. CDR3 DNA: TGTGCCAGCACTCGTTCTGTTGGCACAGATACGCAGTATTTT. This codes for CASTRSVGTDTQYF.

Many counts were recorded for this clonotype. The rearrangement joins TRBV20-1 to TRBJ1-6, with a tentative D call TRBD1 (5 bases). V lost 3 bases to trimming and J lost 7 bases, with 16 bases between them. The CDR3 is 15 amino acids. Germline loops: CDR1 DFQATT, CDR2 SNEGSKA (reference sequence). CDR3 sequence (DNA): TGCAGTGCTAGGAGTGTGACAGCGATAAATTCACCCCTCCACTTT. It specifies CSARSVTAINSPLHF.

This clonotype was observed once. The rearrangement uses TRBV20-1 and TRBJ2-2, with a weak D call TRBD2 (5 bases). In germline, CDR1 is DFQATT, CDR2 SNEGSKA (reference sequence). This CDR3 spans 15 amino acids. The germline V and J ends were trimmed by 6 bases and 13 bases, with 27 bases remaining between them. The CDR3 reads CSARKRAAIAGGLFF. The CDR3 DNA sequence: TGCAGTGCAAGAAAACGGGCTGCCATTGCCGGAGGGCTGTTTTTT.

The chain is built from TRBV29-1 and TRBJ1-1, with D hard to call. Germline V CDR1 and CDR2: SQVTM, ANQGSEA. The V gene lost 8 bases and the J gene lost 3 bases, with 16 bases spanning the gap. This CDR3 is 13 amino acids long. DNA of the CDR3: TGCAGCAGTTTAGAGGTTCGGGACACTGAAGCTTTCTTT. This sequence encodes CSSLEVRDTEAFF.

This clonotype has ten or more counts. Mismatch with germline at one junction end may stem from a read error. The CDR3 bases are TGTGCTAGCAGCTTAGGAAGGAGCTTCCAAGAGACCCAGTACTTC. As protein: CASSLGRSFQETQYF. The chain carries TRBV7-7 and TRBJ2-5; D is undetermined. In germline, CDR1 is SSHAT, CDR2 FNYEAQ (reference sequence). The CDR3 consists of 15 residues.

This clonotype was recorded at least ten times. The chain carries TRBV12-3 or TRBV12-4 and TRBJ1-2, with 7 bases identical to TRBD1. The CDR3 covers 13 residues. Unmatched junction bases numbered 11, after V lost 3 bases and J lost 13 bases. This CDR3 is CASSFLKGGRSTF. The CDR3 nucleotides are TGTGCCAGCAGTTTTTTGAAAGGGGGCAGAAGCACCTTC.

A note on this clonotype: One junction end disagrees with the germline gene, perhaps due to a read error. The J gene is TRBJ2-7, the V gene TRBV20-1; tentative D call: TRBD2 (5 bases). This CDR3 comprises 13 residues. From germline, CDR1 is DFQATT and CDR2 SNEGSKA (reference sequence). The CDR3 region is CSAKRPNTGELYF. CDR3 nucleotide sequence: TGCAGTGCTAAACGGCCGAACACCGGGGAGCTGTACTTC.

This clonotype was recorded many times. The genes are TRBV5-5 and TRBJ2-5, with no clear D. The V and J ends lost 0 bases and 1 base respectively, with 10 bases between them. The CDR3 has 15 residues. The germline gives CDR1 SGHKS, CDR2 YYEKEE (reference sequence). The CDR3: CASSLGGSRQETQYF. The DNA of the CDR3 is TGTGCCAGCAGCTTGGGCGGCAGCCGCCAAGAGACCCAGTACTTC.

This clonotype was picked up many times. This chain links TRBV5-6 with TRBJ1-2, with 7 bases lining up with TRBD1. Germline V CDR1 and CDR2: SGHDT, YYEEEE. This CDR3 is built from 11 residues. V shed 4 bases, J shed 10 bases, and the junction held 4 bases outside the gene matches. CDR3 residues: CASSLGQVYTF. The CDR3 DNA sequence: TGTGCCAGCAGCCTAGGACAGGTCTACACCTTC.

CDR3 in DNA: TGCAGTGCTAGAGATCGCGGGAGCGAGAACGAGCAGTACTTC. The encoded protein is CSARDRGSENEQYF. V usage is TRBV20-1 and J usage is TRBJ2-7; 7 bases agree with TRBD2. V shed 0 bases and J 5 bases; nucleotides not matched to a gene: 7. The germline V gene has CDR1 DFQATT and CDR2 SNEGSKA (reference sequence). The CDR3 loop spans 14 amino acids.

The table lists this clonotype with many counts. V and J are TRBV12-3 or TRBV12-4 and TRBJ1-1; TRBD1 is a possible D gene (6 bases). The V gene lost 6 bases and the J gene lost 3 bases, with 11 bases spanning the gap. The CDR3 runs to 13 residues. The CDR3 loop is CASSLGGDTEAFF. In DNA form, the CDR3 reads TGTGCCAGCAGCCTAGGGGGAGACACTGAAGCTTTCTTT.

V is TRBV7-9 and J is TRBJ2-7; weak D call: TRBD1 (6 bases). In germline, CDR1 is SEHNR, CDR2 FQNEAQ (reference sequence). The CDR3 runs to 14 residues. V dropped 6 bases and J dropped 3 bases, with 15 bases sitting between them. The CDR3 region is CASSFQQGFYEQYF. The CDR3 DNA is TGTGCCAGCAGTTTCCAGCAGGGGTTCTACGAGCAGTACTTC.

This clonotype was counted ten times or more. This sequence joins TRBV5-1 and TRBJ1-1; the D gene is possibly TRBD1 (5 bases). Trimming stripped 0 bases from V and 4 bases from J, with 16 bases between. This CDR3 spans 16 amino acids. Per the germline V gene, CDR1 is SGHRS and CDR2 is YFSETQ. The CDR3 region has the DNA TGCGCCAGCAGCTTGGGGGGCGAACTCGGCCGCACTGAAGCTTTCTTT. This encodes CASSLGGELGRTEAFF.